The source of this TCR beta chain is a study of tumor-infiltrating lymphocytes in primary liver carcinoma. General study findings and limits: The study found tumor-adjacent and tumor-blood pairs overlapped less than tumor region pairs.

Turning to this clonotype: Its antigen is undetermined.

Total RNA and DNA came together from approximately 20-30 mg of bulk tissue without cell sorting. Those patients suffered from chronic HBV infection and were treatment-naive. Viable tumor cells exceeded 85% in all tumor samples. A constant-region primer primed TCR beta cDNA synthesis from 500 to 550 ng of total RNA. TCR beta libraries came from three nested multiplex PCR rounds using slightly modified ARM-PCR. The study ran its first two PCR rounds for approximately 11 cycles each, using TRBV1-TRBV30 forward primers and a C-beta reverse primer. TCRdb analysed the multiplex PCR reads with MiXCR anew, one entry per CDR3 protein. The profile shows about 97,000 distinct CDR3 sequences, about 70% of them singletons. J gave up 4 bases and V 3 bases, and 14 bases lay outside the gene matches. Germline V gives CDR1 SGHTS, CDR2 YDEGEE. The CDR3 is made up of 17 amino acids.

The receptor was isolated from a woman aged 60-70 years with primary liver carcinoma and hepatitis B virus infection. This sequence joins TRBV5-8 and TRBJ2-3, with 7 bases that match TRBD2. The sequencing sample was made of liver tumor tissue from sampling region 2. Described subset: tumor region T2, inferior pole. For the CDR3, the DNA is TGTGCCAGCAGCTCGGTGGGTAACGGGAGGTCCGCAGATACGCAGTATTTT. Amino acids: CASSSVGNGRSADTQYF.